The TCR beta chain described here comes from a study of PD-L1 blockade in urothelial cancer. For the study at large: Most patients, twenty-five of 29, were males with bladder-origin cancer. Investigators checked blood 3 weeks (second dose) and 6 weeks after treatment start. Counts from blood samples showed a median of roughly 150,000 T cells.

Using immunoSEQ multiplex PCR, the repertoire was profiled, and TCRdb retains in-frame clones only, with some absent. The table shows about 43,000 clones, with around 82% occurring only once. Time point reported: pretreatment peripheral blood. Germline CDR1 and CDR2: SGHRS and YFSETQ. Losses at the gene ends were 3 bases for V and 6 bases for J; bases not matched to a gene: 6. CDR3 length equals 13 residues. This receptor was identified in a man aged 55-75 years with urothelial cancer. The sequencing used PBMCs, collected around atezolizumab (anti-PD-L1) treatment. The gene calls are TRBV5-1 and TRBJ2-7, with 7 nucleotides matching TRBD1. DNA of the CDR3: TGCGCCAGCAGCTGGACGGACAGGAGCGAGCAGTACTTC. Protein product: CASSWTDRSEQYF.